One and the same sample provided the 3 T cell receptor beta chains below, sequenced in a study of CD8+ T cells in alopecia areata. RNA extraction was followed by reverse transcription into cDNA, which acted as the sequencing template. Clones were sequenced by immunoSEQ multiplex PCR, and TCRdb holds only the in-frame ones, with some missing. The data show around 100,000 clones, with none appearing a single time. The sequenced sample consisted of lesional skin. Receptor source: a C3H/HeJ mouse with alopecia areata. MHC haplotype: H2-k.

About this clone itself: The gene names here belong to mouse. From the germline J gene comes the end of the CDR3, since the read stops 4 residues before it. The chain couples TRBV1 to TRBJ1-4; 7 bases line up with TRBD1. From germline, CDR1 is NSQYPW and CDR2 LRSPGD (reference sequence). This CDR3 contains 16 residues. V was clipped by 0 bases and J by 4 bases; unmatched bases: 5. The CDR3 protein is CTCSADRGTDNERLFF. CDR3 DNA (partial): TGCACCTGCAGTGCAGATCGGGGGACAGACAACGAA.

This clone was picked up a small number of times. Gene names refer to mouse genes. The DNA ends 4 residues before the CDR3 does, and the rest of the CDR3 is filled in from the germline J gene. The rearrangement links TRBV13-3 to TRBJ2-4; 11 bases align to TRBD2. V lost 3 bases, J lost 3 bases, and 3 bases stayed unmatched. CDR1 and CDR2 from the germline V gene are NNHDY and SYVADS. The CDR3 sequence is 15 residues long. The DNA read from the CDR3 is TGTGCCAGCAGTGCGGGACTGGGGGCCCAAAAC. Translated, it gives CASSAGLGAQN. In full, the CDR3 reads CASSAGLGAQNTLYF.

This clone has only a few counts. Any gene name here is a mouse gene name. The read ends 4 residues shy of where the CDR3 ends; the end is completed using the germline J gene. This rearrangement joins TRBV19 to TRBJ1-4, with 12 bases aligning to TRBD1. CDR1 and CDR2 (germline): FNHDT, SITEND (reference sequence). The CDR3 is 15 residues long. The CDR3 spells CASSMGQGAGERLFF. The CDR3 bases that were read are TGTGCCAGCAGTATGGGACAGGGGGCGGGCGAA.